Sequencing of this T cell receptor (beta chain) was carried out in a study of CD8+ T cells in alopecia areata. About this clone: Its target is not known.

Overall study findings and caveats: Unlike in mice, where it was clearer, TCR sharing across patients was less clear, possibly HLA-related. Lesional tissue from the scalp (especially in alopecia totalis/universalis) showed higher clonality than normal scalp.

Germline CDR1 and CDR2: KGHSH and LQKENI. The CDR3 is made up of 15 amino acids. V shed 3 bases, J shed 5 bases, and the junction held 8 bases outside the gene matches. cDNA prepared by RNA extraction and subsequent reverse transcription served as the template for sequencing. Sequencing used immunoSEQ multiplex PCR; TCRdb keeps in-frame clones, though not all of them. The profile shows fewer than 200,000 clones, 59% of them singletons. The specimen comprised CD4+ T cells sorted from blood, sampled at week 0. The source of this sequence is a human donor with alopecia areata. The rearrangement joins TRBV18 to TRBJ2-7, with 9 bases fitting TRBD1. CDR3 DNA sequence: TGTGCCAGCTCACCCCCTAGACAGGGGGGACACGAGCAGTACTTC. It specifies CASSPPRQGGHEQYF.